The 26 T cell receptor gamma chains reported below all come from one sample, sequenced in a study of intestinal T cells in coeliac disease. TRG repertoires were amplified with LymphoTrack primers from approximately 190 ng of biopsy DNA. TCRdb redid clone calling on the multiplex PCR reads using CATT. Among about a thousand gamma-chain clones listed, approximately 50% were seen once. Ten to eleven formalin-fixed paraffin-embedded scrolls, each 5 µm thick, supplied each case's genomic DNA. The sequenced material came from a duodenal biopsy. The origin of the receptors is a human donor who served as a control with a normal duodenal biopsy, not a healthy volunteer.

This clone has only a few counts. The protein held in TCRdb is that of a much larger clone and does not match this DNA's translation at residue 5, likely because of a read error; the protein shown is translated from the DNA. The chain links TRGV2 to TRGJ1 or TRGJ2. There are 13 residues in the CDR3. Germline CDR1 is EGSNGY and CDR2 is YDSYNSKV. The CDR3 loop is CATWGGRDYKKLF. The CDR3 nucleotides are TGTGCCACCTGGGGCGGGCGGGATTATAAGAAACTCTTT.

This clone is large. Additional DNA sequences in this sample encode the identical CDR3. J is TRGJP1 and V is TRGV9. The CDR3 has 15 amino acids. J gave up 0 bases and V 3 bases, and 4 bases lay outside the gene matches. Germline CDR1 GITISATS, CDR2 ISYDGTV (reference sequence). CDR3 protein: CALWEPHTTGWFKIF. The CDR3 DNA follows: TGTGCCTTGTGGGAGCCCCATACCACTGGTTGGTTCAAGATATTT.

The sample holds a few counts of this clone. The chain combines TRGV9 with TRGJ1 or TRGJ2. Germline V CDR1 and CDR2: GITISATS, ISYDGTV (reference sequence). CDR3 length: 12 residues. With V trimmed by 3 bases and J by 10 bases, 9 bases remained unmatched. CDR3 DNA: TGTGCCTTGTGGGAGCCCATTATAAAGAAACTCTTT. Translating gives CALWEPIIKKLF.

By sample fraction, this clone is large. The chain links TRGV3 to TRGJ1 or TRGJ2. This CDR3 region has 12 residues. CDR1 and CDR2 (germline): VTNTFY, YDVSTARD (reference sequence). V was pared by 2 bases and J by 5 bases, with 3 bases of the junction left unmatched. The CDR3 is CATWDTNYKKLF. In DNA form, the CDR3 reads TGTGCCACCTGGGACACTAATTATAAGAAACTCTTT.

The chain couples TRGV10 to TRGJ1 or TRGJ2. TRGV10 qualifies as an ORF whose function is uncertain. The CDR3 is made up of 12 amino acids. Trimming took 8 bases from V and 9 from J; bases not matched to a gene: 11. CDR3 bases: TGTGCTGCGTGGGTGCGGTGGGGTAAGAAACTCTTT. It translates to CAAWVRWGKKLF.

This clone has just a few counts. The chain combines TRGV3 with TRGJ1 or TRGJ2. Germline V CDR1 and CDR2: VTNTFY, YDVSTARD (reference sequence). Unmatched junction bases numbered 9, after V lost 4 bases and J lost 12 bases. CDR3 size: 11 residues. CDR3 sequence reads: CATWEVLGKLF. DNA for the CDR3: TGTGCCACCTGGGAGGTTTTAGGGAAACTCTTT.

CDR3 nucleotide sequence: TGTGCTGCGTTGGGAAAGGACCCAGATTATTATAAGAAACTCTTT. Its protein product is CAALGKDPDYYKKLF. The rearrangement links TRGV10 to TRGJ1 or TRGJ2. TRGV10 is treated as an ORF (open reading frame) with a function not yet certain. The CDR3 covers 15 residues. With 10 bases clipped from V and 2 bases from J, the junction kept 15 bases outside the gene matches.

V and J are TRGV11 and TRGJ1 or TRGJ2. TRGV11 is reported as an ORF; its role is uncertain. CDR3 length: 11 residues. J lost 9 bases, V lost 6 bases, and 5 bases had no gene match. The CDR3 spells CACWIGIKKLF. The CDR3 region has the DNA TGTGCCTGCTGGATTGGGATTAAGAAACTCTTT.

By its share, this clone is large. The chain employs TRGV3 and TRGJ1 or TRGJ2. The junction had 5 bases not matched to a gene; V was cut back by 0 bases and J by 3 bases. The length of the CDR3 is 14 residues. Germline V gene lookup returns CDR1 VTNTFY and CDR2 YDVSTARD (reference sequence). CDR3 protein: CATWDRQGYYKKLF. CDR3 DNA: TGTGCCACCTGGGACAGGCAGGGTTATTATAAGAAACTCTTT.

As for this clone: TCRdb lists a protein that is different at residue 5 from the translated DNA; the protein given here uses the DNA translation. The CDR3 sequence is CATWGGTGYKKLF. CDR3 nucleotides: TGTGCCACCTGGGGTGGAACCGGTTATAAGAAACTCTTT. V is TRGV4 and J is TRGJ1 or TRGJ2. V lost 5 bases, J lost 6 bases, and 10 bases stayed unmatched. Germline V lookup: CDR1 EGSTGY, CDR2 YDSYTSSV. CDR3 length: 13 amino acids.

The genes are TRGV10 and TRGJP1. TRGV10 is assigned to the ORF class and has an uncertain function. This CDR3 is 16 amino acids long. V trimming: 8 bases; J trimming: 11 bases; junction bases outside the gene matches: 21. In DNA form, the CDR3 reads TGTGCTGCGTGGGATCGAGAATCGGGTTGGCTGTGGTTCAAGATATTT. This sequence encodes CAAWDRESGWLWFKIF.

This clone has more than one count but fewer than ten. The protein that TCRdb holds for this DNA derives from a much larger clone and differs from the translated DNA at residue 6, which likely indicates a read error; the protein shown here is translated from the DNA. The V and J genes are TRGV3 and TRGJ1 or TRGJ2. The CDR3 contains 13 residues. Germline lookup yields CDR1 VTNTFY and CDR2 YDVSTARD (reference sequence). V was clipped by 3 bases and J by 4 bases; unmatched bases: 6. Here the CDR3 reads CATWDEPYYKKLF. In nucleotides, the CDR3 is TGTGCCACCTGGGACGAGCCATATTATAAGAAACTCTTT.

This clone is categorized as hyperexpanded. J is TRGJ1 or TRGJ2 and V is TRGV4. CDR3 length: 15 residues. Germline V gene lookup returns CDR1 EGSTGY and CDR2 YDSYTSSV. V was pared by 0 bases and J by 1 base, with 6 bases of the junction left unmatched. CDR3 protein: CATWDGPSNYYKKLF. CDR3 nucleotides: TGTGCCACCTGGGATGGGCCGTCTAATTATTATAAGAAACTCTTT.

This clone occurred once. The gene calls are TRGV2 and TRGJP1. This CDR3 spans 14 amino acids. CDR1 is EGSNGY, CDR2 YDSYNSKV, per germline. Trimming removed 2 bases from V and 10 bases from J; junction bases left unmatched: 10. CDR3 nucleotide sequence: TGTGCCACCTGGGACGAGCGGGACGTTTGGTTCAAGATATTT. This codes for CATWDERDVWFKIF.

This clone was recorded a few times. This chain links TRGV8 with TRGJ1 or TRGJ2. CDR1 VENAVY and CDR2 YDSYNSRV come from the germline V gene. This CDR3 comprises 13 residues. In nucleotides, the CDR3 is TGTGCACCTGGGATAGAGGGCGATTATAAGAAACTCTTT. This translates into CAPGIEGDYKKLF.

In this sample, this clone turned up a few times. This may be a read error: a much more frequent sequence differs by one nucleotide. Other nucleotide sequences in the sample specify the same CDR3. This rearrangement joins TRGV9 to TRGJ1 or TRGJ2. CDR1 and CDR2 (germline): GITISATS, ISYDGTV (reference sequence). The CDR3 length is 11 residues. The V segment lost 9 bases and the J segment 8 bases; nucleotides outside the gene matches: 10. The CDR3 protein is CALLLGDKKLF. The CDR3 region has the DNA TGTGCCTTGCTGTTGGGGGATAAGAAACTCTTT.

This clone has just a few counts. Possible read error: a much larger clone is one base away. Other DNA sequences in this sample translate to the same CDR3. This sequence joins TRGV9 and TRGJ1 or TRGJ2. The CDR3 sequence is 13 residues long. Germline-derived CDR1 and CDR2 are GITISATS and ISYDGTV (reference sequence). The CDR3: CALWEVRYYKKLF. In DNA, the CDR3 is TGTGCCTTATGGGAGGTGAGGTATTATAAGAAACTCTTT.

The chain is built from TRGV10 and TRGJ1 or TRGJ2. TRGV10 is flagged as an ORF with uncertain function. The CDR3 is 13 residues long. J gave up 1 base and V 8 bases, and 6 bases lay outside the gene matches. This chain's CDR3 is CAAWGRNYYKKLF. The CDR3, as DNA: TGTGCTGCGTGGGGCCGAAATTATTATAAGAAACTCTTT.

The rearrangement uses TRGV9 and TRGJ1 or TRGJ2. V dropped 0 bases and J dropped 10; count of bases not matched to a gene: 15. In germline, CDR1 is GITISATS, CDR2 ISYDGTV (reference sequence). The CDR3 runs to 15 residues. The CDR3 is CALWEVQGEVCKKLF. The DNA of the CDR3 is TGTGCCTTGTGGGAGGTGCAGGGAGAAGTTTGCAAGAAACTCTTT.

This clone is large (0.1 to 1%) in the sample. The rearrangement joins TRGV2 to TRGJ1 or TRGJ2. There are 13 residues in the CDR3. Germline trimming cut 3 bases from V and 0 bases from J; bases unmatched to any gene: 2. Germline V gene sequence: CDR1 EGSNGY, CDR2 YDSYNSKV. The CDR3 DNA reads TGTGCCACCTGGGACTCGAATTATTATAAGAAACTCTTT. It specifies CATWDSNYYKKLF.

This clone is labeled large. The V gene is TRGV9, the J gene TRGJP2. This CDR3 comprises 14 residues. V lost 4 bases, J lost 3 bases, and 5 bases stayed unmatched. CDR1 and CDR2 from the germline V gene are GITISATS and ISYDGTV (reference sequence). In DNA, the CDR3 is TGTGCCTTGTGGGACCCTGGTAGTGATTGGATCAAGACGTTT. Protein product: CALWDPGSDWIKTF.

The genes are TRGV3 and TRGJ1 or TRGJ2. The junction had 13 bases not matched to a gene; V was cut back by 3 bases and J by 5 bases. CDR1 VTNTFY and CDR2 YDVSTARD come from the germline V gene (reference sequence). CDR3 length: 15 amino acids. The CDR3 spells CATWDEAGINYKKLF. CDR3 nucleotide sequence: TGTGCCACCTGGGACGAGGCTGGTATTAATTATAAGAAACTCTTT.

The V gene is TRGV9, the J gene TRGJ1 or TRGJ2. The ends lost 6 bases at V and 8 bases at J; junction bases unmatched: 7. The germline CDR1 and CDR2 sequences are GITISATS and ISYDGTV (reference sequence). CDR3 length: 11 residues. The CDR3 reads CALWRINKKLF. CDR3 DNA sequence: TGTGCCTTGTGGCGAATTAATAAGAAACTCTTT.

This clone is large (0.1 to 1%) within its sample. The chain joins TRGV2 to TRGJP1. Germline V gene lookup returns CDR1 EGSNGY and CDR2 YDSYNSKV. The CDR3 covers 15 residues. The V and J ends lost 6 bases and 0 bases, in that order; junction bases with no gene match: 7. CDR3 region: CATWKRDTTGWFKIF. The CDR3, as DNA: TGTGCCACCTGGAAACGAGATACCACTGGTTGGTTCAAGATATTT.

This clone came up a few times. This chain joins TRGV8 and TRGJ1 or TRGJ2. Per the germline V gene, CDR1 is VENAVY and CDR2 is YDSYNSRV. The CDR3 consists of 11 residues. V was pared by 4 bases and J by 5 bases, with 2 bases of the junction left unmatched. The CDR3 protein is CATWDHYKKLF. The CDR3 DNA sequence: TGTGCCACCTGGGACCATTATAAGAAACTCTTT.

The chain is built from TRGV11 and TRGJ1 or TRGJ2. TRGV11 belongs to the ORF category, with a function that is uncertain. The trim removed 1 base at V and 9 bases at J, leaving 15 bases unmatched. The CDR3 consists of 16 residues. In DNA form, the CDR3 reads TGTGCCTGCTGGATTAGGCAACCGAATACTCGGAGTAAGAAACTCTTT. As protein: CACWIRQPNTRSKKLF.